The 26 T cell receptor beta chains below were found in one sample sequenced in a study of T cells in localized non-small cell lung cancer. The table came from immunoSEQ multiplex PCR; TCRdb's copy has only in-frame clones and leaves some out. Here the sample spans some 15,000 clones, 75% to 90% being singletons. The sample here was peripheral blood, taken before any cancer treatment. Receptor source: a woman aged 35 to 70 with stage I lung adenocarcinoma.

This clone appeared once. V usage is TRBV28 and J usage is TRBJ2-3; D remains unclear. There are 16 residues in the CDR3. V lost 3 bases, J lost 2 bases, and 15 bases lay in between. Per germline, CDR1 MDHEN and CDR2 SYDVKM. Written as DNA, the CDR3 is TGTGCCAGCAGTTTTTCGCCAAGCCTGGACACAGATACGCAGTATTTT. Translation gives CASSFSPSLDTDTQYF.

This chain connects TRBV29-1 to TRBJ1-1, with a possible D match to TRBD1 (6 bases). Trimming removed 2 bases from V and 1 base from J, with 17 bases in between. CDR1 is SQVTM and CDR2 is ANQGSEA in the germline V gene. The CDR3 loop spans 16 amino acids. The chain's CDR3 is CSVERGSWTENTEAFF. The CDR3 bases are TGCAGCGTTGAAAGGGGGTCCTGGACTGAGAACACTGAAGCTTTCTTT. The full variable domain, completed using reference TRBV29-1 and TRBJ1-1, is SAVISQKPSRDICQRGTSLTIQCQVDSQVTMMFWYRQQPGQSLTLIATANQGSEATYESGFVIDKFPISRPNLTFSTLTVSNMSPEDSSIYLCSVERGSWTENTEAFFGQGTRLTVV.

The gene calls are TRBV5-6 and TRBJ1-2, with D possibly TRBD1 on 6 matching bases. The CDR3 contains 16 residues. Trimming cost V 1 base and J 3 bases, with 16 bases left between them. Germline assignment: CDR1 SGHDT and CDR2 YYEEEE. The chain's CDR3 is CASSLNLGGLDYGYTF. CDR3 bases: TGTGCCAGCAGCTTGAATCTGGGGGGGCTGGACTATGGCTACACCTTC.

This chain connects TRBV5-6 to TRBJ2-7; D gene uncertain. The germline V gene encodes CDR1 SGHDT and CDR2 YYEEEE. Between the trimmed V and J ends, which lost 4 bases and 3 bases, there was a span of 14 bases. This CDR3 has 14 amino acids. The CDR3 region has the DNA TGTGCCAGCAGCGCCCGACCGATAAACTACGAGCAGTACTTC. Translated, it gives CASSARPINYEQYF.

A single count supports this clone. The gene calls are TRBV7-9 and TRBJ1-6; the match to TRBD1 covers 7 bases. The CDR3 has 16 amino acids. Looked up from germline, CDR1 is SEHNR and CDR2 is FQNEAQ (reference sequence). V gave up 2 bases and J gave up 0 bases; unmatched junction bases: 1. The CDR3: CASSLTGVSYNSPLHF. CDR3 sequence (DNA): TGTGCCAGCAGCTTAACAGGGGTCTCCTATAATTCACCCCTCCACTTT.

The chain recombines TRBV4-2 with TRBJ2-1; the D gene is possibly TRBD2 (6 bases). The length of the CDR3 is 14 residues. The V gene's germline CDR1 is LGHNA and CDR2 YNFKEQ. V was cut by 5 bases and J by 3 bases, with 11 bases left in between. CDR3 in amino acids: CASSDSGGYNEQFF. The CDR3 nucleotides are TGTGCCAGCAGCGATAGCGGCGGCTACAATGAGCAGTTCTTC.

The rearrangement links TRBV4-3 to TRBJ1-1; 9 nucleotides agree with TRBD1. Germline CDR1 reads LGHNA; CDR2 reads YSLEER. With V trimmed by 3 bases and J by 1 base, 0 bases remained unmatched. There are 14 residues in the CDR3. The CDR3 DNA reads TGCGCCAGCAGCCAGACAGGGGGGAACACTGAAGCTTTCTTT. It yields the protein CASSQTGGNTEAFF.

V is TRBV14 and J is TRBJ2-2; D unresolved. CDR1 is SGHDN and CDR2 is FVKESK in the germline V gene. The CDR3 consists of 15 residues. Trimming took off 0 bases at V and 5 bases at J, with 10 bases between the two ends. The CDR3 region is CASSQENQATGELFF. CDR3 nucleotide sequence: TGTGCCAGCAGCCAAGAAAACCAGGCAACCGGGGAGCTGTTTTTT. Drawing the rest from reference TRBV14 and TRBJ2-2, the complete variable domain is EAGVTQFPSHSVIEKGQTVTLRCDPISGHDNLYWYRRVMGKEIKFLLHFVKESKQDESGMPNNRFLAERTGGTYSTLKVQPAELEDSGVYFCASSQENQATGELFFGEGSRLTVL.

The chain has TRBV10-1 and TRBJ1-2, with a weak D call TRBD1 (6 bases). The CDR3 extends over 14 amino acids. The ends were cut back, 3 bases at V and 4 bases at J, with 12 bases in the middle. The V gene's germline CDR1 is WNHNN and CDR2 SYGVQD (reference sequence). CDR3 in DNA: TGCGCCAGCAGTGATTCGGGGGCCTTCTATGGCTACACCTTC. Translating gives CASSDSGAFYGYTF.

This clone was seen only once. V is TRBV18 and J is TRBJ2-1, with 8 bases matching TRBD2. The V segment lost 3 bases and the J segment 5 bases; nucleotides outside the gene matches: 9. The CDR3 covers 16 residues. Germline CDR1 and CDR2: KGHSH and LQKENI. The CDR3 DNA sequence: TGTGCCAGCTCACCCCTACTAGCGGTGGCCGACAATGAGCAGTTCTTC. The encoded protein is CASSPLLAVADNEQFF.

CDR3 residues: CASSYSRTGDSYEQYF. The CDR3 nucleotides are TGTGCCAGCAGTTACTCGCGTACAGGGGACTCCTACGAGCAGTACTTC. This sequence joins TRBV6-5 and TRBJ2-7, with 7 bases lining up with TRBD1. Unmatched junction bases numbered 5, after V lost 0 bases and J lost 0 bases. The CDR3 is made up of 16 amino acids. Germline CDR1 reads MNHEY; CDR2 reads SVGAGI.

V usage is TRBV2 and J usage is TRBJ1-5; TRBD1 matches at 7 bases. The CDR3 consists of 14 residues. V trimming: 5 bases; J trimming: 7 bases; junction bases outside the gene matches: 8. The germline gives CDR1 SNHLY, CDR2 FYNNEI. The CDR3 protein is CASSKTGENQPQHF. The CDR3 region has the DNA TGTGCCAGCAGTAAAACAGGGGAAAACCAGCCCCAGCATTTT.

This clone is a singleton in its sample. The V and J genes are TRBV6-6 and TRBJ1-5; no clear D gene. The CDR3 is 15 amino acids. CDR1 MNHNY and CDR2 SVGAGI come from the germline V gene (reference sequence). V shed 6 bases and J shed 4 bases, with 16 bases lying between them. The CDR3 region has the DNA TGTGCCAGCAGCGCGGGCGGGCTTGGAAATCAGCCCCAGCATTTT. Protein sequence: CASSAGGLGNQPQHF.

J is TRBJ1-4 and V is TRBV29-1; 7 nucleotides line up with TRBD1. The germline V gene has CDR1 SQVTM and CDR2 ANQGSEA. The length of the CDR3 is 13 residues. With 4 bases clipped from V and 7 bases from J, the junction kept 6 bases outside the gene matches. CDR3 sequence: CSVGRGLGEKLFF. Here the CDR3 DNA reads TGCAGCGTTGGAAGGGGGCTGGGTGAAAAACTGTTTTTT. Complete variable domain (other parts from reference TRBV29-1 and TRBJ1-4): SAVISQKPSRDICQRGTSLTIQCQVDSQVTMMFWYRQQPGQSLTLIATANQGSEATYESGFVIDKFPISRPNLTFSTLTVSNMSPEDSSIYLCSVGRGLGEKLFFGSGTQLSVL.

The chain is built from TRBV30 and TRBJ1-2; D is perhaps TRBD1 (5 bases). CDR3 length: 12 amino acids. V lost 5 bases to trimming and J lost 1 base, with 8 bases between them. Germline values: CDR1 GTSNPN, CDR2 SVGIG (reference sequence). The CDR3: CAWDDSNYGYTF. The CDR3 DNA follows: TGTGCCTGGGACGACAGTAACTATGGCTACACCTTC.

The chain links TRBV6-1 to TRBJ2-3, with TRBD2 identical over 7 bases. Trimming removed 4 bases from V and 4 bases from J; junction bases left unmatched: 5. CDR1 MNHNS and CDR2 SASEGT come from the germline V gene. CDR3 length: 14 residues. CDR3 sequence (DNA): TGTGCCAGCAGTGTCGAGGGGAGGGCAGATACGCAGTATTTT. This encodes CASSVEGRADTQYF.

This chain links TRBV5-5 with TRBJ2-1, with TRBD2 matching 7 bases. This CDR3 comprises 16 residues. V trimming: 2 bases; J trimming: 4 bases; junction bases outside the gene matches: 9. Germline-derived CDR1 and CDR2 are SGHKS and YYEKEE (reference sequence). CDR3 sequence reads: CASSFIAGVGYNEQFF. CDR3 in DNA: TGTGCCAGCAGCTTCATCGCGGGGGTGGGTTACAATGAGCAGTTCTTC.

V and J are TRBV27 and TRBJ2-5, with D perhaps matching TRBD1 (5 bases). This CDR3 spans 12 amino acids. Germline-derived CDR1 and CDR2 are MNHEY and SMNVEV (reference sequence). Trimming removed 5 bases from V and 4 bases from J, with 8 bases in between. CDR3 in amino acids: CASSGAGETQYF. CDR3 nucleotides: TGTGCCAGCAGTGGGGCCGGAGAGACCCAGTACTTC.

As to this clone: The junction departs from the called germline gene at one end, perhaps through a read error. This chain links TRBV27 with TRBJ2-7; possible D gene TRBD2, 5 bases. This CDR3 is built from 15 residues. Germline CDR1 and CDR2: MNHEY and SMNVEV (reference sequence). The CDR3 nucleotides are TGTGCCAGCAGTCTATCCGGAACTAGGGCCTACGAGCAGTACTTC. Amino acids: CASSLSGTRAYEQYF.

The V and J genes are TRBV6-4 and TRBJ2-2; perhaps TRBD1 as D (5 bases). CDR1 is MRHNA and CDR2 is SNTAGT in the germline V gene. The ends were cut back, 3 bases at V and 1 base at J, with 6 bases in the middle. CDR3 size: 14 residues. CDR3 sequence reads: CASSEQGNTGELFF. For the CDR3, the DNA is TGTGCCAGCAGTGAGCAGGGGAACACCGGGGAGCTGTTTTTT.

V is TRBV7-3 and J is TRBJ2-5; TRBD1 might be the D (6 bases). Trimming took off 6 bases at V and 4 bases at J, with 18 bases between the two ends. This CDR3 is 15 amino acids long. Germline CDR1 and CDR2: SGHTA and FQGTGA. CDR3: CASSPQGTFRETQYF. In DNA form, the CDR3 reads TGTGCCAGCAGTCCCCAGGGGACATTTCGAGAGACCCAGTACTTC.

The J gene is TRBJ1-1, the V gene TRBV4-2, with TRBD1 matching 7 bases. CDR3 length equals 17 residues. V shed 4 bases and J 0 bases; nucleotides not matched to a gene: 11. The germline V gene has CDR1 LGHNA and CDR2 YNFKEQ. This chain's CDR3 is CASSPMGRGNLNTEAFF. DNA for the CDR3: TGTGCCAGCAGCCCCATGGGCAGGGGGAACCTGAACACTGAAGCTTTCTTT.

The chain is built from TRBV6-1 and TRBJ2-3; a possible D gene is TRBD1 (5 bases). The CDR3 length is 14 residues. Germline V gene sequence: CDR1 MNHNS, CDR2 SASEGT. Trimming cost V 6 bases and J 0 bases, with 10 bases left between them. Written as DNA, the CDR3 is TGTGCCAGCAGGGTGACAGCAAGCACAGATACGCAGTATTTT. Protein product: CASRVTASTDTQYF.

The chain combines TRBV11-2 with TRBJ2-3; D is unresolved. The CDR3 is 14 residues long. V was shortened by 0 bases and J by 5 bases, with 9 bases between the two germline ends. Germline V gives CDR1 SGHAT, CDR2 FQNNGV. The CDR3 region is CASSLDGVGDTQYF. The CDR3 region has the DNA TGTGCCAGCAGCTTAGACGGTGTCGGAGATACGCAGTATTTT.

CDR3 bases: TGTGCCAGCATACGGGATTATAGCAATCAGCCCCAGCATTTT. It yields the protein CASIRDYSNQPQHF. The genes are TRBV2 and TRBJ1-5; D gene uncertain. With 7 bases removed from V and 0 bases from J, the gap between germline ends came to 10 bases. This CDR3 has 14 residues. Germline-derived CDR1 and CDR2 are SNHLY and FYNNEI.

V gene TRBV7-9 combines with J gene TRBJ1-4, with 7 bases that match TRBD1. CDR1 and CDR2 from the germline V gene are SEHNR and FQNEAQ (reference sequence). The V gene end was trimmed by 5 bases and the J gene end by 8 bases; junction bases not matched to a gene: 8. This CDR3 region has 14 residues. CDR3 in amino acids: CASSPGQGGEKLFF. CDR3 DNA sequence: TGTGCCAGCAGCCCAGGCCAGGGGGGCGAAAAACTGTTTTTT.